The rows below give T cell receptor beta chains drawn from one sample of a study of OX40 agonist ivuxolimab in advanced cancers. The method was immunoSEQ multiplex PCR; TCRdb's version includes in-frame clones alone and lacks a portion of them. Of tens of thousands of clones listed, 84% are singletons. The sequences come from CD4+ or CD8+ T cells sorted from blood, collected in a trial of the OX40 agonist ivuxolimab. All receptors derive from an adult with an advanced solid tumor such as melanoma, head and neck, liver or kidney cancer. Each CDR3 is given with its conserved first and last residue. Each record gives: D gene, V gene, J gene, clone size, CDR3 length, CDR3 protein, CDR3 DNA. The D gene is left open where the match is weak. For some rows the clone size is stated as once, few or many, or as a class when expanded; others skip it.

.	TRBV7-9	TRBJ2-5	.	14	CASSKTGGIETQYF	TGTGCCAGCAGCAAAACTGGGGGAATTGAGACCCAGTACTTC
TRBD1	TRBV6-5	TRBJ1-1	.	13	CASRGQGAGRAFF	TGTGCCAGCAGAGGACAGGGGGCAGGTCGAGCTTTCTTT
.	TRBV7-9	TRBJ2-3	few	15	CADGRGGLDTDTQYF	TGTGCCGACGGACGTGGGGGTCTCGATACGGATACGCAGTATTTT
.	TRBV27	TRBJ2-1	once	16	CASSPSGGVVYNEQFF	TGTGCCAGCAGTCCGTCAGGGGGGGTAGTCTACAATGAGCAGTTCTTC
.	TRBV11-2	TRBJ2-5	.	12	CASSLGYETQYF	TGTGCCAGCAGCTTAGGTTACGAGACCCAGTACTTC
.	TRBV7-2	TRBJ1-5	.	19	CASSLAPGRGAVGNQPQHF	TGTGCCAGCAGCTTAGCGCCGGGCCGGGGGGCCGTTGGCAATCAGCCCCAGCATTTT
TRBD2	TRBV7-8	TRBJ2-1	.	15	CASSSQGLAGDEQFF	TGTGCCAGCAGCTCTCAAGGACTAGCGGGGGATGAGCAGTTCTTC
.	TRBV9	TRBJ2-7	.	14	CASSVEDSHYEQYF	TGTGCCAGCAGCGTCGAAGACAGCCACTACGAGCAGTACTTC
.	TRBV7-9	TRBJ1-1	.	14	CASSRTGANTEAFF	TGTGCCAGCAGCCGTACAGGTGCGAACACTGAAGCTTTCTTT
TRBD1	TRBV2	TRBJ1-2	.	14	CASSEGQGVGGYTF	TGTGCCAGCAGTGAGGGACAGGGGGTTGGTGGCTACACCTTC
.	TRBV10-1	TRBJ1-1	.	13	CASSDGADTEAFF	TGCGCCAGCAGTGACGGGGCGGACACTGAAGCTTTCTTT
TRBD2	TRBV7-3	TRBJ2-1	few	18	CASSLNPIGTTTSNEQFF	TGTGCCAGCAGCTTAAACCCGATCGGGACTACCACTTCCAATGAGCAGTTCTTC
TRBD1	TRBV9	TRBJ2-2	few	16	CASSPPGQGNTGELFF	TGTGCCAGCAGCCCCCCGGGACAGGGTAATACCGGGGAGCTGTTTTTT
TRBD1	TRBV27	TRBJ2-3	once	16	CASSLSGTGGFDTQYF	TGTGCCAGCAGTTTATCCGGGACAGGGGGCTTCGATACGCAGTATTTT
.	TRBV28	TRBJ1-3	once	13	CASRDSSGNTIYF	TGTGCCAGCCGTGACAGTTCTGGAAACACCATATATTTT
.	TRBV6-1	TRBJ1-5	.	13	CASSESRLQPQHF	TGTGCCAGCAGTGAATCGCGGCTGCAGCCCCAGCATTTT
.	TRBV13	TRBJ1-3	.	15	CASSFERPSGNTIYF	TGTGCCAGCAGCTTCGAGAGACCCTCTGGAAACACCATATATTTT
.	TRBV4-2	TRBJ1-5	.	16	CASSQLQRNSNQPQHF	TGTGCCAGCAGCCAATTACAGCGAAATAGCAATCAGCCCCAGCATTTT
.	TRBV15	TRBJ1-5	.	16	CATSTRDVYSNQPQHF	TGTGCCACCAGCACCAGGGACGTTTACAGCAATCAGCCCCAGCATTTT
.	TRBV9	TRBJ1-1	.	13	CASSVDIYTEAFF	TGTGCCAGCAGCGTCGACATATACACTGAAGCTTTCTTT
.	TRBV14	TRBJ2-5	.	13	CASSHLEGGTQYF	TGTGCCAGCAGCCACCTCGAGGGGGGGACCCAGTACTTC
.	TRBV11-2	TRBJ1-5	.	14	CASSLSDRNQPQHF	TGTGCCAGCAGCTTATCGGACAGAAATCAGCCCCAGCATTTT
.	TRBV10-3	TRBJ2-3	.	14	CAISETPVSDTQYF	TGTGCCATCAGTGAGACCCCAGTGAGCGATACGCAGTATTTT
TRBD1	TRBV10-3	TRBJ1-1	.	15	CAITATGGAGTEAFF	TGTGCCATCACCGCGACAGGGGGCGCGGGGACTGAAGCTTTCTTT